This is a list of T cell receptor beta chains from one sample in a study of cytomegalovirus exposure and HLA in healthy donors. Profiling relied on immunoSEQ multiplex PCR, and the TCRdb table lists in-frame clones only, not all of them. The data hold approximately 130,000 clones, with more than 60% observed a single time. Sequencing was carried out using PBMCs. These receptors were collected from a man aged 25-45 years in good health and CMV-seronegative. Both conserved end residues are part of each CDR3. The order of the fields is clone size, D gene, V gene, CDR3 protein. D genes are given only for firm matches. The listing skips clone size in some rows; elsewhere it reads once, few, many or a size class.

size: .
D: TRBD1
V: TRBV7-9
CDR3: CASSSSSGGYSPLHF

size: once
D: .
V: TRBV11-2
CDR3: CASSFGGSYNEQFF

size: once
D: TRBD1
V: TRBV6-4
CDR3: CASSEEGAVGGYTF

size: .
D: TRBD1
V: TRBV6-6
CDR3: CASTQRTGSDEQYF

size: .
D: TRBD1
V: TRBV30
CDR3: CAWSVQGGSETQYF

size: .
D: .
V: TRBV27
CDR3: CASSLEGRSSYEQYF

size: .
D: .
V: TRBV29-1
CDR3: CSVAYRVGYEQYF

size: .
D: .
V: TRBV29-1
CDR3: CSAEGTEQYF

size: .
D: .
V: TRBV7-8
CDR3: CASSLTGQNTEAFF

size: once
D: .
V: TRBV28
CDR3: CASSYYMGSYNSPLHF

size: .
D: TRBD1
V: TRBV6-5
CDR3: CASSGTGGGEQYF

size: .
D: TRBD1
V: TRBV5-1
CDR3: CASSSGTGGNQPQHF

size: few
D: TRBD1
V: TRBV29-1
CDR3: CSARTGMNTEAFF

size: .
D: TRBD1
V: TRBV9
CDR3: CASSAGTGNGYTF

size: .
D: TRBD2
V: TRBV5-1
CDR3: CASSLEGGSYEQYF

size: .
D: .
V: TRBV19
CDR3: CASSTNSMTRQTSGNTIYF

size: once
D: TRBD2
V: TRBV18
CDR3: CASSLPSGRADTQYF

size: .
D: TRBD1
V: TRBV14
CDR3: CASSHGQGAYGYTF

size: .
D: .
V: TRBV7-2
CDR3: CASISEEVTDTQYF

size: .
D: TRBD1
V: TRBV5-6
CDR3: CASSSPLDRALAKNIQYF

size: .
D: .
V: TRBV27
CDR3: CASSLGQGFTQYF

size: .
D: TRBD1
V: TRBV6-4
CDR3: CASSDTGGADTQYF

size: .
D: .
V: TRBV5-4
CDR3: CASSLATGGRIRPEAFF

size: few
D: .
V: TRBV25-1
CDR3: CASSEGGRSEQYF

size: once
D: .
V: TRBV6-1
CDR3: CASSHNGGSNQPQHF

size: .
D: .
V: TRBV19
CDR3: CASRVFRANTEAFF

size: .
D: TRBD1
V: TRBV4-2
CDR3: CASTSGGAGANVLTF

size: .
D: .
V: TRBV19
CDR3: CASSPRGRGLMNTEAFF

size: .
D: TRBD1
V: TRBV5-1
CDR3: CASSSLMAGGTEAFF

size: .
D: TRBD2
V: TRBV19
CDR3: CASSSAGGPRNEQFF

size: .
D: TRBD2
V: TRBV4-2
CDR3: CASRGPRERGGHNEQFF

size: .
D: .
V: TRBV7-2
CDR3: CASRQGGVNTGELFF

size: .
D: TRBD1
V: TRBV5-6
CDR3: CASSTSGTANNSPLHF

size: .
D: .
V: TRBV7-3
CDR3: CASSLTGGMNQPQHF